A single sample gave rise to the 30 T cell receptor beta chains below, sequenced in a study of regulatory T cells in long-lasting Graves disease. The time point here: newly diagnosed GD, antithyroid drugs for less than 3 months. The TCR library used RNA extracted from PBMCs. For TCR beta, libraries came from iRepertoire HTBI primers and Arm-PCR of CDR3 regions. TCRdb used MiXCR to reprocess the multiplex PCR reads, holding one entry per CDR3 protein. This sample has some 320,000 distinct CDR3 sequences, with 18% found just once. The specimen was peripheral blood mononuclear cells (PBMCs), collected at new diagnosis, from a patient treated with antithyroid drugs. Every receptor here comes from a female donor with Graves disease.

J is TRBJ1-2 and V is TRBV6-2 or TRBV6-3, with D maybe TRBD1 (6 bases). Germline-derived CDR1 and CDR2 are MNHEY and SVGEGT. The CDR3 is 15 amino acids. Trimming removed 2 bases from V and 0 bases from J, with 10 bases in between. The CDR3 DNA sequence: TGTGCCAGCAGTTACGGGGCAGGGGCTAACTATGGCTACACCTTC. Its protein is CASSYGAGANYGYTF.

In this sample, this clonotype turned up many times. The chain uses TRBV29-1 and TRBJ2-3; 15 bases are shared with TRBD2. CDR1 is SQVTM, CDR2 ANQGSEA, per germline. The ends lost 6 bases at V and 8 bases at J; junction bases unmatched: 12. The CDR3 covers 16 residues. Here the CDR3 reads CSVREGTSGRRGTQYF. In DNA, the CDR3 is TGCAGCGTCCGGGAGGGGACTAGCGGGAGGAGGGGTACGCAGTATTTT.

In this sample, this clonotype turned up many times. The CDR3 protein is CASRYLSGAEAFF. As DNA, the CDR3 is TGTGCCAGCAGATACCTCTCGGGGGCTGAAGCTTTCTTT. This chain links TRBV27 with TRBJ1-1; D might be TRBD1 (5 bases). This CDR3 comprises 13 residues. Per the germline V gene, CDR1 is MNHEY and CDR2 is SMNVEV (reference sequence). Trimming stripped 6 bases from V and 6 bases from J, with 14 bases between.

This clonotype was counted many times. CDR3 sequence: CASRSTDTQYF. In DNA, the CDR3 is TGTGCCAGCAGGTCTACCGATACGCAGTATTTT. The chain links TRBV6-1 to TRBJ2-3, with D unresolved. Trimming took 6 bases from V and 6 from J, leaving 7 bases between them. Germline CDR1 is MNHNS and CDR2 is SASEGT. This CDR3 has 11 residues.

In its sample, this clonotype was seen many times. V gene TRBV2 combines with J gene TRBJ1-1; D ambiguous. CDR1 and CDR2 (germline): SNHLY, FYNNEI. The CDR3 runs to 17 residues. The V end was cut by 3 bases, the J end by 0 bases, with 17 bases between. The CDR3 region is CASSDIGNLIMNTEAFF. DNA for the CDR3: TGTGCCAGCAGTGACATAGGGAATTTGATCATGAACACTGAAGCTTTCTTT.

Many counts were recorded for this clonotype. The chain combines TRBV27 with TRBJ1-4, with 9 nucleotides matching TRBD1. The CDR3 runs to 19 residues. The V and J ends lost 0 bases and 2 bases, in that order; junction bases with no gene match: 10. Germline loops: CDR1 MNHEY, CDR2 SMNVEV (reference sequence). The CDR3 nucleotides are TGTGCCAGCAGTTTATCAGGACAGGGGCTTTGGAGGACTAATGAAAAACTGTTTTTT. Its translation: CASSLSGQGLWRTNEKLFF.

V and J are TRBV7-2 and TRBJ2-3; weak D call: TRBD2 (5 bases). V lost 1 base, J lost 0 bases, and 11 bases lay in between. The CDR3 loop spans 16 amino acids. Looked up from germline, CDR1 is SGHTA and CDR2 is FQGNSA. This chain's CDR3 is CASSLVGGPSTDTQYF. CDR3 sequence (DNA): TGTGCCAGCAGCTTAGTCGGCGGGCCGAGCACAGATACGCAGTATTTT.

This clonotype was found many times. The V and J genes are TRBV2 and TRBJ2-7, with D perhaps matching TRBD2 (5 bases). Germline V gene lookup returns CDR1 SNHLY and CDR2 FYNNEI. The CDR3 spans 14 residues. V lost 1 base to trimming and J lost 3 bases, with 10 bases between them. CDR3 bases: TGTGCCAGCAGTGAAGGGACTTTCTTCTACGAGCAGTACTTC. Translating gives CASSEGTFFYEQYF.

This clonotype has more than one count but fewer than ten. The chain's CDR3 is CASSHSSEQFF. The CDR3 DNA reads TGTGCCAGCAGCCATTCGTCTGAGCAGTTCTTC. V is TRBV14 and J is TRBJ2-1; D is uncertain. Trimming took off 3 bases at V and 9 bases at J, with 6 bases between the two ends. The CDR3 extends over 11 amino acids. Germline V gives CDR1 SGHDN, CDR2 FVKESK.

This rearrangement joins TRBV2 to TRBJ2-1, with a weak D call TRBD2 (5 bases). The V end was cut by 7 bases, the J end by 1 base, with 8 bases between. The CDR3 has 13 residues. Germline V CDR1 and CDR2: SNHLY, FYNNEI. CDR3 protein: CASIPGSYNEQFF. For the CDR3, the DNA is TGTGCCAGCATCCCGGGATCCTACAATGAGCAGTTCTTC.

The V call is TRBV25-1, the J call TRBJ2-1; D remains ambiguous. V was clipped by 2 bases and J by 12 bases, with 11 bases between them. Germline values: CDR1 MGHDK, CDR2 SYGVNS. CDR3 size: 12 residues. The CDR3 spells CASSEEFQVQFF. The DNA for the CDR3 is TGTGCCAGCAGTGAAGAATTCCAAGTGCAGTTCTTC.

The rearrangement uses TRBV19 and TRBJ1-5; D is possibly TRBD1 (5 bases). In germline, CDR1 is LNHDA, CDR2 SQIVND (reference sequence). This CDR3 has 16 amino acids. V shed 7 bases and J shed 5 bases, with 21 bases lying between them. CDR3 nucleotides: TGTGCCAGTACCCTCCTGGGGGGTTTTAACGATCAGCCCCAGCATTTT. Its translation is CASTLLGGFNDQPQHF.

This clonotype was recorded many times. V gene TRBV7-9 combines with J gene TRBJ2-1; the D is unclear. Germline-derived CDR1 and CDR2 are SEHNR and FQNEAQ (reference sequence). The CDR3 has 15 residues. Trimming stripped 5 bases from V and 8 bases from J, with 19 bases between. In DNA form, the CDR3 reads TGTGCCAGCAGCCCTTTAACGGACCCCGCTTATGAGCAGTTCTTC. It encodes CASSPLTDPAYEQFF.

The chain recombines TRBV11-3 with TRBJ1-6; D may be TRBD1 (6 bases). Germline assignment: CDR1 SGHNT and CDR2 YENEEA. With 5 bases removed from V and 5 bases from J, the gap between germline ends came to 16 bases. The CDR3 contains 16 residues. The DNA for the CDR3 is TGTGCCAGCAGCCTGTGGGGGGCGGCAGATAATTCACCCCTCCACTTT. Protein sequence: CASSLWGAADNSPLHF.

Comments on this clonotype: This could be a read error, since a much larger clone is one nucleotide away. The chain has TRBV5-1 and TRBJ2-7, with 7 bases that match TRBD2. J lost 7 bases, V lost 2 bases, and 18 bases had no gene match. Germline V CDR1 and CDR2: SGHRS, YFSETQ. This CDR3 spans 17 amino acids. DNA for the CDR3: TGCGCCAGCAGCTTAACGGTGACTAGCAGGAGCAGCTATGAGCAGTACTTC. Its protein is CASSLTVTSRSSYEQYF.

This clonotype showed up many times. The V call is TRBV12-3 or TRBV12-4, the J call TRBJ2-1; D possibly corresponds to TRBD1 (5 bases). V was shortened by 4 bases and J by 2 bases, with 12 bases between the two germline ends. The CDR3 length is 15 residues. The CDR3 sequence is CASSSRDSPYNEQFF. The DNA for the CDR3 is TGTGCCAGCAGTTCCCGAGACAGTCCCTACAATGAGCAGTTCTTC.

This clonotype was counted at least ten times. The chain uses TRBV27 and TRBJ2-7, with 12 bases fitting TRBD2. The CDR3 loop spans 13 amino acids. The germline V gene has CDR1 MNHEY and CDR2 SMNVEV (reference sequence). J lost 3 bases, V lost 6 bases, and 0 bases had no gene match. In DNA, the CDR3 is TGTGCCAGCAGGACTAGCGGGAGCTACGAGCAGTACTTC. This gives the protein CASRTSGSYEQYF.

This clonotype was detected a few times. The genes are TRBV3-1 and TRBJ1-2; D unclear. The V gene lost 0 bases and the J gene lost 0 bases, with 2 bases spanning the gap. CDR3 length equals 13 residues. Germline values: CDR1 LGHDT, CDR2 YNNKEL (reference sequence). In DNA form, the CDR3 reads TGTGCCAGCAGCCAAGAAGCTAACTATGGCTACACCTTC. It yields the protein CASSQEANYGYTF.

This chain connects TRBV18 to TRBJ2-1; D perhaps matches TRBD1 (5 bases). V lost 5 bases, J lost 5 bases, and 13 bases lay in between. The CDR3 spans 14 residues. CDR1 is KGHSH, CDR2 LQKENI, per germline. DNA of the CDR3: TGTGCCAGCTCAAACCAGGGAAGCAACAATGAGCAGTTCTTC. Its translation is CASSNQGSNNEQFF. The full variable domain, its missing parts supplied by reference TRBV18 and TRBJ2-1, is NAGVMQNPRHLVRRRGQEARLRCSPMKGHSHVYWYRQLPEEGLKFMVYLQKENIIDESGMPKERFSAEFPKEGPSILRIQQVVRGDSAAYFCASSNQGSNNEQFFGPGTRLTVL.

Note on this clonotype: This likely reflects a read error, since a far larger clone is one base away. The genes are TRBV11-2 and TRBJ2-1, with 11 bases that match TRBD1. The germline V gene has CDR1 SGHAT and CDR2 FQNNGV. This CDR3 has 15 residues. The CDR3 loop is CASTLGQGASYEQFF. For the CDR3, the DNA is TGTGCCAGCACCTTAGGACAGGGGGCGTCCTACGAGCAGTTCTTC.

This clonotype showed up many times. This chain links TRBV18 with TRBJ2-5, with D perhaps given as TRBD1 or TRBD2 (5 bases each). The CDR3 has 14 residues. Trimming cost V 3 bases and J 1 base, with 9 bases left between them. Germline V gene sequence: CDR1 KGHSH, CDR2 LQKENI. For the CDR3, the DNA is TGTGCCAGCTCACCGGGGGTAAGCCAAGAGACCCAGTACTTC. This translates into CASSPGVSQETQYF.

J is TRBJ2-3 and V is TRBV29-1, with TRBD2 matching 9 bases. In germline, CDR1 is SQVTM, CDR2 ANQGSEA. The CDR3 consists of 18 residues. Losses at the gene ends were 7 bases for V and 4 bases for J; bases not matched to a gene: 21. CDR3 bases: TGCAGCGCCGGGTTAGTAGCGGGAGTGCACCAGGTGGCAGATACGCAGTATTTT. Its translation: CSAGLVAGVHQVADTQYF.

The rearrangement uses TRBV20-1 and TRBJ2-7; 9 bases agree with TRBD1. The V segment lost 4 bases and the J segment 3 bases; nucleotides outside the gene matches: 7. The germline V gene has CDR1 DFQATT and CDR2 SNEGSKA (reference sequence). This CDR3 has 14 amino acids. CDR3 region: CSATTGTGLYEQYF. For the CDR3, the DNA is TGCAGTGCTACCACCGGGACAGGGCTCTACGAGCAGTACTTC.

This clonotype was counted many times. The genes are TRBV27 and TRBJ2-3; D is unresolved. CDR1 and CDR2 (germline): MNHEY, SMNVEV (reference sequence). Trimming pared 2 bases from V and 2 bases from J, leaving 5 bases between. The CDR3 has 13 residues. CDR3 protein: CASSLGLTDTQYF. Written as DNA, the CDR3 is TGTGCCAGCAGTTTAGGCCTCACAGATACGCAGTATTTT.

This clonotype has ten or more counts. The chain couples TRBV10-3 to TRBJ2-5; a weak D match, TRBD2 (5 bases). The CDR3 is 12 amino acids. Trimming shortened V by 2 bases and J by 5 bases, and 6 bases separated the two germline ends. Per the germline V gene, CDR1 is ENHRY and CDR2 is SYGVKD. This CDR3 is CAISEGSETQYF. CDR3 in DNA: TGTGCCATCAGTGAGGGGAGCGAGACCCAGTACTTC.

In its sample, this clonotype was seen many times. This rearrangement joins TRBV28 to TRBJ2-7; D possibly corresponds to TRBD2 (6 bases). Trimming took off 4 bases at V and 4 bases at J, with 14 bases between the two ends. Germline V CDR1 and CDR2: MDHEN, SYDVKM. CDR3 size: 14 residues. CDR3 sequence (DNA): TGTGCCAGCAGTTCCGCGGGACGGATTTACGAGCAGTACTTC. This codes for CASSSAGRIYEQYF.

The chain uses TRBV7-9 and TRBJ2-6; no definite D call. Per germline, CDR1 SEHNR and CDR2 FQNEAQ (reference sequence). The CDR3 spans 16 residues. Trimming left V 10 bases short and J 3 bases short, with 19 bases between. CDR3 DNA: TGTGCCACGCCGCTCATGGGTGTAGGTGGGGCCAACGTCCTGACTTTC. It codes for CATPLMGVGGANVLTF.

This clonotype was found many times. This chain connects TRBV20-1 to TRBJ1-1; D is undetermined. The germline V gene encodes CDR1 DFQATT and CDR2 SNEGSKA (reference sequence). Trimming took off 3 bases at V and 4 bases at J, with 12 bases between the two ends. The CDR3 spans 13 residues. The CDR3, as DNA: TGCAGTGCTAGTAGGCCCCTGGCCACTGAAGCTTTCTTT. Residues: CSASRPLATEAFF.

This clonotype has at least ten counts. The V and J genes are TRBV20-1 and TRBJ2-1; 8 bases line up with TRBD2. From germline, CDR1 is DFQATT and CDR2 SNEGSKA (reference sequence). The junction had 4 bases not matched to a gene; V was cut back by 2 bases and J by 7 bases. This CDR3 has 13 residues. For the CDR3, the DNA is TGCAGTGCTAGAAGCGGGAGTGGGAATGAGCAGTTCTTC. As protein: CSARSGSGNEQFF.

This clonotype was seen repeatedly, ten times or more. The genes are TRBV9 and TRBJ2-3; D possibly matches TRBD1 or TRBD2 (6 bases each). Germline values: CDR1 SGDLS, CDR2 YYNGEE. Trimming shortened V by 4 bases and J by 0 bases, and 18 bases separated the two germline ends. The CDR3 covers 17 residues. The CDR3 DNA reads TGTGCCAGCAGCCACGACGTGGGAGGACAGAGCACAGATACGCAGTATTTT. Translation: CASSHDVGGQSTDTQYF.